This T cell receptor (beta chain) stems from a study of PD-1 blockade in classical Hodgkin lymphoma. Only in-frame clones appear in the TCRdb table, and some are missing; sequencing was by immunoSEQ multiplex PCR. The sample lists around 23,000 clones, 80% occurring once. Every patient was affected by relapse after autologous stem cell transplantation, while exposure to brentuximab vedotin was not uniform. With 5 bases removed from V and 4 bases from J, the gap between germline ends came to 11 bases. Germline V gives CDR1 SEHNR, CDR2 FQNEAQ (reference sequence). This CDR3 has 14 residues. J is TRBJ1-4 and V is TRBV7-9; D not certain. The source material was peripheral blood mononuclear cells (PBMCs), sampled before the second cycle of nivolumab. This TCR came from a human donor with classical Hodgkin lymphoma. In DNA, the CDR3 is TGTGCCAGCAGCCCCTGGAACGATAATGAAAAACTGTTTTTT. It codes for CASSPWNDNEKLFF.